The 2 T cell receptor beta chains below all came from one sample that was sequenced in a study of blood T cell repertoires in COVID-19. The method was immunoSEQ multiplex PCR; TCRdb's version includes in-frame clones alone and lacks a portion of them. Of about 480,000 clones detected, about 91% appear once; the ten largest clones hold over 0.7%. The sequenced sample consisted of peripheral blood. These receptors were taken from a man aged 18 to 30 with COVID-19, enrolled during active disease.

CDR3 DNA sequence: TGCAGCGTCGGAGCCCAGGGATTGGGCTACGAGCAGTACTTC. Protein product: CSVGAQGLGYEQYF. The chain uses TRBV29-1 and TRBJ2-7, with D possibly TRBD1 on 5 matching bases. The CDR3 extends over 14 amino acids. The V end lost 6 bases, the J end lost 3 bases, and 18 bases lay between the germline ends. From germline, CDR1 is SQVTM and CDR2 ANQGSEA.

The chain carries TRBV2 and TRBJ2-7; D may be TRBD1 (6 bases). Trimming shortened V by 2 bases and J by 4 bases, and 18 bases separated the two germline ends. CDR1 and CDR2 from the germline V gene are SNHLY and FYNNEI. CDR3 length: 16 residues. Here the CDR3 reads CASSERPPGQGYEQYF. CDR3 bases: TGTGCCAGCAGTGAACGTCCCCCGGGACAAGGATACGAGCAGTACTTC.